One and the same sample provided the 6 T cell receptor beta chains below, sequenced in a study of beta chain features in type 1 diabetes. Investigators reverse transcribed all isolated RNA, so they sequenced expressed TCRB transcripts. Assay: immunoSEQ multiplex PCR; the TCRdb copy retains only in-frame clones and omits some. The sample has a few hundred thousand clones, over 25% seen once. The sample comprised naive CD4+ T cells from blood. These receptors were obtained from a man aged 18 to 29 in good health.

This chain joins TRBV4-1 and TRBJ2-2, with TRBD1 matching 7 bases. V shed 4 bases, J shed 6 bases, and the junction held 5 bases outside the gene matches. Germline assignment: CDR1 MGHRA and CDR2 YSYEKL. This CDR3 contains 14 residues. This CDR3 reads CASSPQGDAGELFF. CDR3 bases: TGCGCCAGCAGCCCTCAGGGGGACGCCGGGGAGCTGTTTTTT.

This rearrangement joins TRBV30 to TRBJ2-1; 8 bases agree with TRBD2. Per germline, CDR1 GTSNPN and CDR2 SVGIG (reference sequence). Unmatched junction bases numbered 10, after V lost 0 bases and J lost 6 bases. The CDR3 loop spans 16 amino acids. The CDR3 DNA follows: TGTGCCTGGAGTGTGGTGGGGACTAGTGGGCCCAATGAGCAGTTCTTC. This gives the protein CAWSVVGTSGPNEQFF.

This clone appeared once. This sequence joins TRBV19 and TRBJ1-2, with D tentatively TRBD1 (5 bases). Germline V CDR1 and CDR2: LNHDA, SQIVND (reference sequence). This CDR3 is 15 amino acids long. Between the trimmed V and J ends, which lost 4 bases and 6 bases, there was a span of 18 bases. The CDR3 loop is CASSTGPMGSNGYTF. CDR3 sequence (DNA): TGTGCCAGTAGTACGGGACCTATGGGCTCTAATGGCTACACCTTC.

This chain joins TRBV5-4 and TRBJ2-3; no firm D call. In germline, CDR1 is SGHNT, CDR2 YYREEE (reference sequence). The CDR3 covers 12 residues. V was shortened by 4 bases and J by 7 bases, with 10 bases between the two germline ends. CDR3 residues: CASSLDWHTQYF. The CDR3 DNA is TGTGCCAGCAGCCTTGATTGGCATACGCAGTATTTT.

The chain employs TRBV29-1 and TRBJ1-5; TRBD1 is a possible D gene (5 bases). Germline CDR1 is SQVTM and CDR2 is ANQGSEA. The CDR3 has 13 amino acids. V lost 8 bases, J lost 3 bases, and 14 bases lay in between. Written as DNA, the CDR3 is TGCAGCTCTGCGTGCAGGGACAATCAGCCCCAGCATTTT. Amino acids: CSSACRDNQPQHF.

The CDR3 DNA sequence: TGCAGCGTCCACCGGGTGGGTATATTCATGAACACTGAAGCTTTCTTT. Translation: CSVHRVGIFMNTEAFF. This chain connects TRBV29-1 to TRBJ1-1; D is undetermined. V was shortened by 6 bases and J by 0 bases, with 20 bases between the two germline ends. The CDR3 loop spans 16 amino acids. CDR1 SQVTM and CDR2 ANQGSEA come from the germline V gene.